This TCR beta chain emerged from a study of PD-L1 blockade in urothelial cancer. Assay: immunoSEQ multiplex PCR; the TCRdb copy retains only in-frame clones and omits some. The sample holds tens of thousands of clones; roughly 88% are singletons and the top ten take under 2.5%. Time point reported: peripheral blood 6 weeks after treatment start. The germline V gene has CDR1 LGHNT and CDR2 FRNRAP. After removal of 0 bases from V and 0 bases from J, the junction contained 8 bases not matched to a gene. CDR3 length equals 20 residues. This clone was picked up one time. The rearrangement uses TRBV12-5 and TRBJ2-1; TRBD2 aligns across 13 bases. The receptor was derived from a man over 45 with urothelial cancer. The input for sequencing was PBMCs, taken around atezolizumab (anti-PD-L1) treatment. CDR3 nucleotides: TGTGCTAGTGGTTTGGTAGTACTAGCGGGAGGGCCCCACTCCTACAATGAGCAGTTCTTC. It encodes CASGLVVLAGGPHSYNEQFF.